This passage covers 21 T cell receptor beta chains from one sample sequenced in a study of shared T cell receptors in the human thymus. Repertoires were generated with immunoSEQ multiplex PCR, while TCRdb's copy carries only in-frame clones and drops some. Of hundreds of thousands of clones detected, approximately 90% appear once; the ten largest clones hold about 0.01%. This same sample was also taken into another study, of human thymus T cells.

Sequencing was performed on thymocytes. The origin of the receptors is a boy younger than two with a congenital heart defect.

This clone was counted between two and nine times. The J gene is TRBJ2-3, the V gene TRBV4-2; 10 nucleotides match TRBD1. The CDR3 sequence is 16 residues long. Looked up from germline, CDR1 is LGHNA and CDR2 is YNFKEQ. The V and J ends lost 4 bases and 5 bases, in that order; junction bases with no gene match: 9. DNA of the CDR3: TGTGCCAGCAGCCCCGGACCGGGACAGGGGAAAGATACGCAGTATTTT. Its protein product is CASSPGPGQGKDTQYF.

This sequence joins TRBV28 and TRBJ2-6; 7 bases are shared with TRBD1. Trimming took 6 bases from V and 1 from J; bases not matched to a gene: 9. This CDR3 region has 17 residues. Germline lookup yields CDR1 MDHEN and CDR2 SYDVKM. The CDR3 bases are TGTGCCAGCAGCTATGGGACAGCGAGATCTGGGGCCAACGTCCTGACTTTC. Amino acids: CASSYGTARSGANVLTF.

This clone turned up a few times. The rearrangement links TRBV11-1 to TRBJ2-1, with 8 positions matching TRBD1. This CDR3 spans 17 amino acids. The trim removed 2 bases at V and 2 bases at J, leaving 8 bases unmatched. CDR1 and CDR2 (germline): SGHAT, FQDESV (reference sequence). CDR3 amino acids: CASSLRYRTGTYNEQFF. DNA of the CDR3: TGTGCCAGCAGCTTAAGGTATAGGACAGGGACCTACAATGAGCAGTTCTTC.

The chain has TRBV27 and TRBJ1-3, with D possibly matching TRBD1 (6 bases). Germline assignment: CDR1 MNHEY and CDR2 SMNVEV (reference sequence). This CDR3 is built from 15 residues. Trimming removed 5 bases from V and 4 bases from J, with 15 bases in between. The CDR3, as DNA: TGTGCCAGCAGTCTAGCTTCGACAGGCGGAAACACCATATATTTT. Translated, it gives CASSLASTGGNTIYF.

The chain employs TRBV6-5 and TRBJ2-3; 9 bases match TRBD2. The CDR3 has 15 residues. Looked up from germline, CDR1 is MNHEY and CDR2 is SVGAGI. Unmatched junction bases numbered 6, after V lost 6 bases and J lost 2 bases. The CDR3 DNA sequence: TGTGCCAGCAGCCCCATAGCGGGAGTCACAGATACGCAGTATTTT. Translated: CASSPIAGVTDTQYF.

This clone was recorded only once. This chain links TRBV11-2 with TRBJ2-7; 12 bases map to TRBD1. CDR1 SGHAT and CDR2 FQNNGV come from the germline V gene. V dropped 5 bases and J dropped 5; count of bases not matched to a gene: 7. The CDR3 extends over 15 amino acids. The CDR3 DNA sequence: TGTGCCAGCAGCCACCGCCGGGACAGGGGGCACGAGCAGTACTTC. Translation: CASSHRRDRGHEQYF.

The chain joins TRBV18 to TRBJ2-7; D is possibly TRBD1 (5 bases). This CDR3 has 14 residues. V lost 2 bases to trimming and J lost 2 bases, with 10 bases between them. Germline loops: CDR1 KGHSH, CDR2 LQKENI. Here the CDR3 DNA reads TGTGCCAGCTCACCAAATATAGGGGCCTACGAGCAGTACTTC. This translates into CASSPNIGAYEQYF.

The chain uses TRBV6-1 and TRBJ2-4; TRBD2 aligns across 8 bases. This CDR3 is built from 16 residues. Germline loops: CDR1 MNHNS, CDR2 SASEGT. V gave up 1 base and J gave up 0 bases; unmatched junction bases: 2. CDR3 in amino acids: CASSEVRGGAKNIQYF. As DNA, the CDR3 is TGTGCCAGCAGTGAAGTACGGGGGGGAGCCAAAAACATTCAGTACTTC.

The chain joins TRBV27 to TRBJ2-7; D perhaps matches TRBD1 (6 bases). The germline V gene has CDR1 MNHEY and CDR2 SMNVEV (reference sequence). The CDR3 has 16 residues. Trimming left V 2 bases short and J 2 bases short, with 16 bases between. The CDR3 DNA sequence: TGTGCCAGCAGTTTAACCCTGGACAGAAGGGCCTACGAGCAGTACTTC. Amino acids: CASSLTLDRRAYEQYF.

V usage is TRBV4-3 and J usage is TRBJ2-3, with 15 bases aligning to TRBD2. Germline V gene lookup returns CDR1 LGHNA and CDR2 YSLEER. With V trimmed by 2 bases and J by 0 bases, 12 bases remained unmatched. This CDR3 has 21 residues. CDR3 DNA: TGCGCCAGCAGCCAAAAGGGAGGACTAGCGGGAGGGAACCCTAGCACAGATACGCAGTATTTT. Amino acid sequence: CASSQKGGLAGGNPSTDTQYF.

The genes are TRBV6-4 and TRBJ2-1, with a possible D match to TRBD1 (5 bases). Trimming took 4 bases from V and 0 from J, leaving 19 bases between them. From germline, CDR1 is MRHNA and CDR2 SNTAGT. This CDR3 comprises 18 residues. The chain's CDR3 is CASSVVPSGRSSYNEQFF. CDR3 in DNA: TGTGCCAGCAGTGTCGTTCCTTCAGGGCGTTCCTCCTACAATGAGCAGTTCTTC.

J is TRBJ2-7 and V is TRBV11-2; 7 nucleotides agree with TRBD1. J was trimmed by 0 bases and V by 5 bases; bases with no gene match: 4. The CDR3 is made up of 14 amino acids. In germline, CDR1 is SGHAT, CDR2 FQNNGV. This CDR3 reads CASSPRDSSYEQYF. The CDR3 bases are TGTGCCAGCAGCCCCCGGGACAGCTCCTACGAGCAGTACTTC.

CDR3 sequence: CASSLAGAGGSSYEQYF. As DNA, the CDR3 is TGTGCCAGCAGCTTAGCGGGAGCGGGAGGGTCCTCCTACGAGCAGTACTTC. The chain employs TRBV11-1 and TRBJ2-7; TRBD2 matches at 10 bases. Germline V gives CDR1 SGHAT, CDR2 FQDESV (reference sequence). The CDR3 sequence is 17 residues long. The trim removed 0 bases at V and 0 bases at J, leaving 5 bases unmatched.

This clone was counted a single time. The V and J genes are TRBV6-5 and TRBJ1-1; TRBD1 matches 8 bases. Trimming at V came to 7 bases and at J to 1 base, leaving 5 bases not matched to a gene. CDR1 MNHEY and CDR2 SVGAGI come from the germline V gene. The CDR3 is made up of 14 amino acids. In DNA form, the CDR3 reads TGTGCCAGCACCCTACAGGGGGAGAACACTGAAGCTTTCTTT. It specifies CASTLQGENTEAFF.

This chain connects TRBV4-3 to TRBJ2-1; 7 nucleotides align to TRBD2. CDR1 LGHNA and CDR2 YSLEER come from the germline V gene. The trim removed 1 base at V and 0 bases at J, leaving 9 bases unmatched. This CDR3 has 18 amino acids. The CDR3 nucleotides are TGCGCCAGCAGCCAAGTAGGGCGGGGGACGAGCTCCTACAATGAGCAGTTCTTC. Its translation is CASSQVGRGTSSYNEQFF.

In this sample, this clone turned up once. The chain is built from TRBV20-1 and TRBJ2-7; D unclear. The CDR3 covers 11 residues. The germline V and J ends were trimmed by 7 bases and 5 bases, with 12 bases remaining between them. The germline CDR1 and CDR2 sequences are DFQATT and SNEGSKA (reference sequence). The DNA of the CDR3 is TGCAGTGTCAGAGGTACCGACGAGCAGTACTTC. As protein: CSVRGTDEQYF.

The CDR3 loop is CASKWWLDLCSGNEQFF. In nucleotides, the CDR3 is TGTGCCAGCAAGTGGTGGCTAGACCTCTGCTCCGGCAATGAGCAGTTCTTC. J is TRBJ2-1 and V is TRBV6-4; D not certain. The CDR3 loop spans 17 amino acids. Germline CDR1 is MRHNA and CDR2 is SNTAGT. The ends were cut back, 7 bases at V and 6 bases at J, with 25 bases in the middle.

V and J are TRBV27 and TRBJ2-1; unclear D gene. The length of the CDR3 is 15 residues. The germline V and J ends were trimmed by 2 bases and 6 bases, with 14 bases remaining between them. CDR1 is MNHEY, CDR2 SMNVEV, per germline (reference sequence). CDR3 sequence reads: CASSLLLAPGNEQFF. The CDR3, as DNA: TGTGCCAGCAGTTTACTGTTAGCCCCCGGCAATGAGCAGTTCTTC.

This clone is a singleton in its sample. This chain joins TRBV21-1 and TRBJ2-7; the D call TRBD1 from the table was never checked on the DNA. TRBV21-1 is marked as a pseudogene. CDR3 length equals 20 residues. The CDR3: CASSKEQGAAPGRLSYEQYF. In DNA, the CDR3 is TGTGCCAGCAGCAAGGAACAGGGGGCCGCGCCCGGGCGACTCTCCTACGAGCAGTACTTC.

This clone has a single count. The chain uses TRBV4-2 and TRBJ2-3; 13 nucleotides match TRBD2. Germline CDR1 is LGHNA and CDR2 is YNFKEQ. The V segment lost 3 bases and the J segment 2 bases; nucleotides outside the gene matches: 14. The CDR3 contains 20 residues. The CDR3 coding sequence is TGTGCCAGCAGCCATCTAAGACTAGCGGGAGGCCTCCTTCCCACAGATACGCAGTATTTT. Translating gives CASSHLRLAGGLLPTDTQYF.

The CDR3 DNA is TGTGCCAGCTCACCACACGCGATCCGGGGAACAGGGGATGGTGGCTACACCTTC. Protein sequence: CASSPHAIRGTGDGGYTF. The gene calls are TRBV18 and TRBJ1-2, with 7 bases matching TRBD1. The CDR3 covers 18 residues. CDR1 is KGHSH, CDR2 LQKENI, per germline. V shed 1 base and J 7 bases; nucleotides not matched to a gene: 18. The variable domain in full, completed from reference TRBV18 and TRBJ1-2, reads NAGVMQNPRHLVRRRGQEARLRCSPMKGHSHVYWYRQLPEEGLKFMVYLQKENIIDESGMPKERFSAEFPKEGPSILRIQQVVRGDSAAYFCASSPHAIRGTGDGGYTFGSGTRLTVV.